A single sample gave rise to the 26 T cell receptor beta chains below, sequenced in a study of T cell repertoires in cytomegalovirus infection. MiXCR, applied by TCRdb to the reads, yields one record per CDR3 protein. The repertoire holds roughly 230,000 distinct CDR3 sequences, with over 15% as singletons. Sequencing was carried out using CD8+ T cells from PBMCs. The receptors shown here come from a human donor in good health (CMV status not recorded). Some clones in this sample may be carry-over from other donors' samples.

A note on this clonotype: A much bigger clone sits one base away, suggesting this may be a read error. V and J are TRBV7-1 and TRBJ2-2; weak D call: TRBD2 (5 bases). TRBV7-1 is an ORF; its function is uncertain. The CDR3 runs to 17 residues. CDR3 residues: CASSDSEVAENTEELFF. CDR3 DNA: TGTGCCAGCAGCGACTCGGAGGTGGCAGAGAACACCGAGGAGCTGTTTTTT.

Only a few counts were recorded for this clonotype. This chain connects TRBV7-9 to TRBJ2-3; 10 bases are a match to TRBD2. Germline CDR1 SEHNR, CDR2 FQNEAQ (reference sequence). CDR3 length: 17 residues. V gave up 10 bases and J gave up 1 base; unmatched junction bases: 14. The CDR3 here is CAILSGGPAAGTDTQYF. Written as DNA, the CDR3 is TGTGCCATCCTTAGCGGGGGGCCGGCAGCAGGCACAGATACGCAGTATTTT.

The rearrangement uses TRBV7-9 and TRBJ2-3; 8 bases fit TRBD2. Germline lookup yields CDR1 SEHNR and CDR2 FQNEAQ (reference sequence). After removal of 5 bases from V and 7 bases from J, the junction contained 8 bases not matched to a gene. The CDR3 loop spans 14 amino acids. CDR3 residues: CASSRAGEANTQYF. DNA for the CDR3: TGTGCCAGCAGCCGAGCGGGGGAGGCAAATACGCAGTATTTT.

This clonotype was seen repeatedly, ten times or more. The chain carries TRBV7-6 and TRBJ2-7; a weak D match, TRBD2 (6 bases). Trimming cost V 0 bases and J 5 bases, with 11 bases left between them. Germline-derived CDR1 and CDR2 are SGHVS and FNYEAQ. CDR3 length: 14 amino acids. DNA of the CDR3: TGTGCCAGCAGCTTAGCGGGGGGAGCGGACGAGCAGTACTTC. Translation gives CASSLAGGADEQYF.

This chain links TRBV12-5 with TRBJ1-2; D gene unclear. V was clipped by 5 bases and J by 1 base, with 11 bases between them. The CDR3 has 14 residues. Germline loops: CDR1 LGHNT, CDR2 FRNRAP. The CDR3 loop reads CASGPRTVNYGYTF. CDR3 nucleotides: TGTGCTAGTGGTCCCAGGACGGTTAACTATGGCTACACCTTC. Full variable domain (outside the CDR3, taken from reference TRBV12-5 and TRBJ1-2): DARVTQTPRHKVTEMGQEVTMRCQPILGHNTVFWYRQTMMQGLELLAYFRNRAPLDDSGMPKDRFSAEMPDATLATLKIQPSEPRDSAVYFCASGPRTVNYGYTFGSGTRLTVV.

V and J are TRBV12-3 or TRBV12-4 and TRBJ2-3, with TRBD2 identical over 14 bases. Trimming cost V 6 bases and J 5 bases; bases outside gene matches: 4. The CDR3 extends over 15 amino acids. This CDR3 is CASRDGTSGRDTQYF. The CDR3 DNA reads TGTGCCAGCAGGGACGGGACTAGCGGGAGAGATACGCAGTATTTT.

This chain joins TRBV6-6 and TRBJ2-1; unclear D gene. This CDR3 comprises 16 residues. V lost 0 bases and J 2 bases, leaving 11 bases between the germline ends. Germline CDR1 is MNHNY and CDR2 is SVGAGI (reference sequence). The CDR3 sequence: CASSYSSGPTYNEQFF. DNA for the CDR3: TGTGCCAGCAGTTACTCTTCAGGACCAACCTACAATGAGCAGTTCTTC.

This clonotype came up many times. The V gene is TRBV2, the J gene TRBJ2-4, with unresolved D. This CDR3 contains 11 residues. CDR1 is SNHLY, CDR2 FYNNEI, per germline. The CDR3 nucleotides are TGTGCGACCAGAGGAAGGAACATTCAGTACTTC. It specifies CATRGRNIQYF.

This clonotype was detected many times. V gene TRBV7-9 combines with J gene TRBJ2-7, with TRBD2 matching over 7 bases. Trimming took 4 bases from V and 3 from J; bases not matched to a gene: 6. In germline, CDR1 is SEHNR, CDR2 FQNEAQ (reference sequence). CDR3 length: 14 amino acids. The CDR3 protein is CASSSPGEGYEQYF. The CDR3 nucleotides read TGTGCCAGCAGCTCACCGGGGGAGGGCTACGAGCAGTACTTC.

This clonotype was counted ten times or more. The gene calls are TRBV6-5 and TRBJ2-5, with a possible D match to TRBD1 (5 bases). The germline gives CDR1 MNHEY, CDR2 SVGAGI. The V end lost 6 bases, the J end lost 1 base, and 12 bases lay between the germline ends. The CDR3 extends over 14 amino acids. The CDR3 sequence is CASSRSRAQETQYF. In DNA, the CDR3 is TGTGCCAGCAGCCGGAGCAGGGCCCAAGAGACCCAGTACTTC.

This clonotype appeared a few times. The CDR3, as DNA: TGTGCCAGCAGCACCTTGTCCAGGCCAGGTGAGCAGTTCTTC. It encodes CASSTLSRPGEQFF. This chain uses TRBV7-3 with TRBJ2-1; D unclear. From germline, CDR1 is SGHTA and CDR2 FQGTGA. V lost 5 bases and J 9 bases, leaving 17 bases between the germline ends. The CDR3 has 14 amino acids.

The chain recombines TRBV18 with TRBJ2-3; TRBD2 might be the D (7 bases). Looked up from germline, CDR1 is KGHSH and CDR2 is LQKENI. Trimming shortened V by 0 bases and J by 0 bases, and 16 bases separated the two germline ends. The CDR3 loop spans 18 amino acids. Written as DNA, the CDR3 is TGTGCCAGCTCACCACCGGGCGGGGGCCTTCTGAGCACAGATACGCAGTATTTT. Translation gives CASSPPGGGLLSTDTQYF.

This clonotype was seen many times. The rearrangement joins TRBV12-3 or TRBV12-4 to TRBJ1-1; D gene ambiguous. With 5 bases removed from V and 0 bases from J, the gap between germline ends came to 4 bases. This CDR3 spans 12 amino acids. The chain's CDR3 is CASSIMNTEAFF. The DNA of the CDR3 is TGTGCCAGCAGTATAATGAACACTGAAGCTTTCTTT.

The sample holds many counts of this clonotype. CDR3 region: CASSSPGTDFYEQYF. The DNA for the CDR3 is TGTGCCAGCAGCTCCCCCGGGACTGACTTCTACGAGCAGTACTTC. V is TRBV7-9 and J is TRBJ2-7; D might be TRBD2 (6 bases). This CDR3 is built from 15 residues. The germline V and J ends were trimmed by 4 bases and 3 bases, with 16 bases remaining between them. Looked up from germline, CDR1 is SEHNR and CDR2 is FQNEAQ (reference sequence).

This clonotype was found many times. The V and J genes are TRBV7-6 and TRBJ1-5; 7 bases agree with TRBD1. J gave up 5 bases and V 4 bases, and 11 bases lay outside the gene matches. The CDR3 has 16 amino acids. CDR1 is SGHVS, CDR2 FNYEAQ, per germline. The CDR3, as DNA: TGTGCCAGCAGCTCCGGGTACAGGGGACCCGATCAGCCCCAGCATTTT. Protein product: CASSSGYRGPDQPQHF.

There are many counts of this clonotype. This rearrangement joins TRBV7-8 to TRBJ2-1; D not resolved. The CDR3 covers 13 residues. Germline lookup yields CDR1 SGHVS and CDR2 FQNEAQ. Trimming removed 0 bases at V and 12 bases at J, with 12 bases between. CDR3: CASSLALPFSQFF. The CDR3 nucleotides are TGTGCCAGCAGCTTAGCGCTCCCCTTTTCGCAGTTCTTC.

This clonotype was recorded many times. The chain links TRBV7-9 to TRBJ2-7, with 8 bases aligning to TRBD2. Trimming at V came to 3 bases and at J to 1 base, leaving 5 bases not matched to a gene. From germline, CDR1 is SEHNR and CDR2 FQNEAQ (reference sequence). The CDR3 consists of 15 residues. CDR3 DNA: TGTGCCAGCAGCTTTAGCGGGACGGATTCCTACGAGCAGTACTTC. Translated: CASSFSGTDSYEQYF.

This clonotype was seen more than once but under ten times. The chain employs TRBV28 and TRBJ2-7; the D call may be TRBD1 or TRBD2 (5 bases each). V was shortened by 2 bases and J by 6 bases, with 11 bases between the two germline ends. The CDR3 consists of 13 residues. Germline assignment: CDR1 MDHEN and CDR2 SYDVKM. CDR3 coding DNA: TGTGCCAGCAGTTTACCGGGGCCGCGCGAGCAGTACTTC. This sequence encodes CASSLPGPREQYF.

This clonotype has just a few counts. The V call is TRBV6-2 or TRBV6-3, the J call TRBJ1-6, with TRBD1 as a possible D gene (5 bases). V dropped 6 bases and J dropped 10 bases, with 16 bases sitting between them. There are 14 residues in the CDR3. CDR1 is MNHEY, CDR2 SVGEGT, per germline. CDR3 nucleotides: TGTGCCAGCAGAACGGGCAGGGTGGACTCACCCCTCCACTTT. This codes for CASRTGRVDSPLHF.

The table lists this clonotype with a few counts. The chain is built from TRBV5-4 and TRBJ1-1; D is ambiguous. This CDR3 has 12 residues. V dropped 1 base and J dropped 7 bases, with 8 bases sitting between them. Germline values: CDR1 SGHNT, CDR2 YYREEE (reference sequence). This CDR3 is CASSLTGDEAFF. DNA for the CDR3: TGTGCCAGCAGCTTGACGGGCGATGAAGCTTTCTTT.

This sequence joins TRBV11-2 and TRBJ2-7; D is undetermined. This CDR3 comprises 12 residues. V lost 5 bases and J lost 7, with 12 bases in between. Germline CDR1 is SGHAT and CDR2 is FQNNGV. CDR3 region: CASSPDLYEQYF. In DNA form, the CDR3 reads TGTGCCAGCAGCCCAGACCTCTATGAGCAGTACTTC. The full variable domain, completed using reference TRBV11-2 and TRBJ2-7, is EAGVAQSPRYKIIEKRQSVAFWCNPISGHATLYWYQQILGQGPKLLIQFQNNGVVDDSQLPKDRFSAERLKGVDSTLKIQPAKLEDSAVYLCASSPDLYEQYFGPGTRLTVT.

In its sample, this clonotype was seen a few times. This chain joins TRBV10-3 and TRBJ2-5, with D possibly matching TRBD1 (5 bases). Germline CDR1 is ENHRY and CDR2 is SYGVKD. With 2 bases removed from V and 1 base from J, the gap between germline ends came to 11 bases. The CDR3 is 15 residues long. CDR3 nucleotides: TGTGCCATCAGTGAGGGGGCTCATACCCAAGAGACCCAGTACTTC. Encoded protein: CAISEGAHTQETQYF.

The V gene is TRBV7-3, the J gene TRBJ2-7; 9 bases are shared with TRBD1. Germline V gene lookup returns CDR1 SGHTA and CDR2 FQGTGA. Trimming cost V 5 bases and J 6 bases; bases outside gene matches: 5. The CDR3 contains 13 residues. The CDR3: CASSPTGGGEQYF. The DNA of the CDR3 is TGTGCCAGCAGCCCTACAGGGGGCGGCGAGCAGTACTTC.

There are many counts of this clonotype. The gene calls are TRBV6-2 or TRBV6-3 and TRBJ1-1, with D perhaps TRBD1 (5 bases). The CDR3 sequence is 20 residues long. CDR1 and CDR2 from the germline V gene are MNHEY and SVGEGT. V lost 5 bases to trimming and J lost 6 bases, with 34 bases between them. CDR3 sequence (DNA): TGTGCCAGCAGTGCAGTTTGGGGACTTCGACAAGACGTCATTCAAGCTGAAGCTTTCTTT. It translates to CASSAVWGLRQDVIQAEAFF.

The chain is built from TRBV7-2 and TRBJ1-2; 11 nucleotides align to TRBD1. The V and J ends lost 1 base and 2 bases, in that order; junction bases with no gene match: 3. This CDR3 comprises 16 residues. Germline assignment: CDR1 SGHTA and CDR2 FQGNSA. CDR3: CASSLGGQGGNYGYTF. CDR3 nucleotide sequence: TGTGCCAGCAGCTTAGGGGGACAGGGGGGAAACTATGGCTACACCTTC.

The chain joins TRBV11-3 to TRBJ2-7; D remains ambiguous. The germline V and J ends were trimmed by 5 bases and 5 bases, with 7 bases remaining between them. The CDR3 runs to 11 residues. Germline CDR1 SGHNT, CDR2 YENEEA. CDR3 coding DNA: TGTGCCAGCAGCCCCCCTGACGAGCAGTACTTC. It specifies CASSPPDEQYF.